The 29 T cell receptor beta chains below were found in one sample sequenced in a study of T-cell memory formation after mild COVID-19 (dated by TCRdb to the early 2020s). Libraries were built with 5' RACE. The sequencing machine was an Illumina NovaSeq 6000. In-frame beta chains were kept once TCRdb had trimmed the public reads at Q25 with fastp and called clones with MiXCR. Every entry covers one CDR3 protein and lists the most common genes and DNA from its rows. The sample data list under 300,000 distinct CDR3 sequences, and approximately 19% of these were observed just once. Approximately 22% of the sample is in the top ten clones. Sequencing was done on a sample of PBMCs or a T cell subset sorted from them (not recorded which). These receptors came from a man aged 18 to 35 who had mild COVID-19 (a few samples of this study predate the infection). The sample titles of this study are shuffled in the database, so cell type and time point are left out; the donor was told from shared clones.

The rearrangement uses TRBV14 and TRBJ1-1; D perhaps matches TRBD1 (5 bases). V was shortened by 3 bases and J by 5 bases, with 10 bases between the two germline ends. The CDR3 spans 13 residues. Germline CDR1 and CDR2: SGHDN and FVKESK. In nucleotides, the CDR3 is TGTGCCAGCAGCCAGGGACGACTAACTGAAGCTTTCTTT. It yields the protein CASSQGRLTEAFF.

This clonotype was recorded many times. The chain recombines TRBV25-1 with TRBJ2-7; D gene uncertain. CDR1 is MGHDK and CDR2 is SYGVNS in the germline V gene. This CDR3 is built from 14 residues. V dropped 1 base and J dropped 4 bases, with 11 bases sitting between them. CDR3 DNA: TGTGCCAGCAGTGAATCGGATTGGCGTTACGAGCAGTACTTC. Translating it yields CASSESDWRYEQYF.

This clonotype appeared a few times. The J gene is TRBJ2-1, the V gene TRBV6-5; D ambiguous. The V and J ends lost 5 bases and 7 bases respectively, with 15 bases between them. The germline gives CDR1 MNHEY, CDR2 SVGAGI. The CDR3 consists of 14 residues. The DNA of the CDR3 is TGTGCCAGCAGTCGGTTCGGGTCTAGTAATGAGCAGTTCTTC. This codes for CASSRFGSSNEQFF.

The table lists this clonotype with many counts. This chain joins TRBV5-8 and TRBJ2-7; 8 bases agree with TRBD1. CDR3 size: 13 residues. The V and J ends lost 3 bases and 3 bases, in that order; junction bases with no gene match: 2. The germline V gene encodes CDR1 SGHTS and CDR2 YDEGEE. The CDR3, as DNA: TGTGCCAGCAGCTCCGGACAGGGCTACGAGCAGTACTTC. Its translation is CASSSGQGYEQYF.

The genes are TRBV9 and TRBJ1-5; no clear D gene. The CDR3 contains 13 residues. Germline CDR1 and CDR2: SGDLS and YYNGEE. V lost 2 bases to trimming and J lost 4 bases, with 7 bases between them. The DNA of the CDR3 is TGTGCCAGCAGCGTGAGCATGAATCAGCCCCAGCATTTT. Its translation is CASSVSMNQPQHF.

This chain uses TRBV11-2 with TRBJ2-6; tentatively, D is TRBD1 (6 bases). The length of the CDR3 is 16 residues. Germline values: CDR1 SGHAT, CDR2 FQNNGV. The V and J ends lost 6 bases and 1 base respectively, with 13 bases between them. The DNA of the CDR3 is TGTGCCAGCAGGCGTGGGACATCATCTGGGGCCAACGTCCTGACTTTC. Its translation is CASRRGTSSGANVLTF.

CDR3 nucleotide sequence: TGTGCCAGCAAAAGGGACAGGGACTACGAGCAGTACGTC. Translating gives CASKRDRDYEQYV. This rearrangement joins TRBV6-1 to TRBJ2-7; 9 nucleotides agree with TRBD1. The CDR3 is made up of 13 amino acids. With V trimmed by 7 bases and J by 3 bases, 4 bases remained unmatched. Germline CDR1 is MNHNS and CDR2 is SASEGT.

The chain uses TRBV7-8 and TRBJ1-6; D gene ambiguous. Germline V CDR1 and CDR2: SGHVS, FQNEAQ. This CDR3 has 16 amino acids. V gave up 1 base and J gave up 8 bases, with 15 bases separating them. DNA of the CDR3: TGTGCCAGCAGCTTAGAAAGGCCTCTCGAATATTCACCCCTCCACTTT. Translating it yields CASSLERPLEYSPLHF.

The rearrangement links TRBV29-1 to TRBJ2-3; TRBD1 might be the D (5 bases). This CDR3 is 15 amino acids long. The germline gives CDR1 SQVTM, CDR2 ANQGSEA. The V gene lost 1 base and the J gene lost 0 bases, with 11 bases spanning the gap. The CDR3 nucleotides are TGCAGCGTTGAAGTTACAGGCATTAGCACAGATACGCAGTATTTT. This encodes CSVEVTGISTDTQYF.

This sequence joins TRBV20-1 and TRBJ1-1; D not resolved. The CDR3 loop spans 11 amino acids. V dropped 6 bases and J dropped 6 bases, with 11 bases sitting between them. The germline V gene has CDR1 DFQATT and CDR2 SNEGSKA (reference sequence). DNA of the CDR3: TGCAGTGCGCGGGCGTCCGCTGAAGCTTTCTTT. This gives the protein CSARASAEAFF.

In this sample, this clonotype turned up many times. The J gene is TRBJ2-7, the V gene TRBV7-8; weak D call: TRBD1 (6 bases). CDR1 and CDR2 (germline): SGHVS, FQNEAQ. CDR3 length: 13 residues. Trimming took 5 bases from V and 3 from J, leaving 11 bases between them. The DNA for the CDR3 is TGTGCCAGCAGCCTGGACAGCCTCTACGAGCAGTACGTC. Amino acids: CASSLDSLYEQYV.

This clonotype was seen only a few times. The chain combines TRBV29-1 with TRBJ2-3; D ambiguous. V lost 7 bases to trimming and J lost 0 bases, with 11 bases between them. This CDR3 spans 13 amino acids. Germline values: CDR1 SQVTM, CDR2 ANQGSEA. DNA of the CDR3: TGCAGCGGGTTTGATTGGAGCACAGATACGCAGTATTTT. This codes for CSGFDWSTDTQYF.

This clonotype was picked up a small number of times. The CDR3 reads CASRPAGDEQFF. The CDR3 bases are TGTGCCAGCAGACCCGCCGGGGATGAGCAGTTCTTC. This chain uses TRBV12-3 or TRBV12-4 with TRBJ2-1; a weak D match, TRBD2 (5 bases). V lost 6 bases to trimming and J lost 8 bases, with 11 bases between them. The CDR3 has 12 amino acids.

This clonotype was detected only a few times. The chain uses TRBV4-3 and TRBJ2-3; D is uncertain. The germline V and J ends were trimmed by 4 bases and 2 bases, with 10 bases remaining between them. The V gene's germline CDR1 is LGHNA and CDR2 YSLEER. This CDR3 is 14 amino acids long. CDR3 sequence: CASSPRRLTDTQYF. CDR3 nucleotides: TGCGCCAGCAGCCCCCGTCGACTCACAGATACGCAGTATTTT.

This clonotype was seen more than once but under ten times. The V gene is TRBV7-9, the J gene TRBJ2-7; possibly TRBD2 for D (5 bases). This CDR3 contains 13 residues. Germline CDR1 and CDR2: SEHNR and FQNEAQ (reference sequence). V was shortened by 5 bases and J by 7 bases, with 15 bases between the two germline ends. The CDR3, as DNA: TGTGCCAGCAGCGGGGAGAACTTTCTGGAGCAGTACGTC. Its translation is CASSGENFLEQYV.

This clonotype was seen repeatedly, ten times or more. The CDR3 sequence: CASSDGRGHSGELFF. The CDR3 nucleotides read TGTGCCAGCAGTGACGGCAGGGGGCATTCCGGGGAGCTGTTTTTT. This chain uses TRBV6-4 with TRBJ2-2; 8 bases match TRBD1. The CDR3 extends over 15 amino acids. V was pared by 2 bases and J by 6 bases, with 5 bases of the junction left unmatched. From germline, CDR1 is MRHNA and CDR2 SNTAGT.

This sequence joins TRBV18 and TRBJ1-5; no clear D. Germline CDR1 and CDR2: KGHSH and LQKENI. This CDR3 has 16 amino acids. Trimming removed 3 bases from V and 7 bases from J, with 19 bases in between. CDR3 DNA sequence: TGTGCCAGCTCACCGGGTTCCTATTTAGAGGCGCAGCCCCAGCATTTT. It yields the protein CASSPGSYLEAQPQHF. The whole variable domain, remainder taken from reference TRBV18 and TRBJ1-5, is NAGVMQNPRHLVRRRGQEARLRCSPMKGHSHVYWYRQLPEEGLKFMVYLQKENIIDESGMPKERFSAEFPKEGPSILRIQQVVRGDSAAYFCASSPGSYLEAQPQHFGDGTRLSIL.

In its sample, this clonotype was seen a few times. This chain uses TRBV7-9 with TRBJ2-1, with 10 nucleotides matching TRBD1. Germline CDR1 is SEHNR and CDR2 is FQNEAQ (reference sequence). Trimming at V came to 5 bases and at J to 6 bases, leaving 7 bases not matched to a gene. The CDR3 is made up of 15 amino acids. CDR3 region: CASSTPGTGVNEQFF. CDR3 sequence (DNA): TGTGCCAGCAGCACCCCCGGGACAGGGGTCAATGAGCAGTTCTTC.

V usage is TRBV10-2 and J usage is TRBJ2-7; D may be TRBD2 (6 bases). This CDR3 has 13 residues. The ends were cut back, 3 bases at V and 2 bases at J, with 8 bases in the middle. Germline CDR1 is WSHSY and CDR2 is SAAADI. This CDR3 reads CASSDGSTYEQYF. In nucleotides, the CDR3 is TGCGCCAGCAGTGACGGGAGCACCTACGAGCAGTACTTC.

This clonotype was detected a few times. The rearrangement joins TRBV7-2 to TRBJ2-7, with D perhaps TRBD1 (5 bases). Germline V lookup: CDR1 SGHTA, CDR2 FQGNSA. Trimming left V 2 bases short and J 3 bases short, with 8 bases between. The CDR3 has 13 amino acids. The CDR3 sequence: CASSLQQGYEQYV. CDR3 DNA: TGTGCCAGCAGCTTACAGCAGGGCTACGAGCAGTACGTC.

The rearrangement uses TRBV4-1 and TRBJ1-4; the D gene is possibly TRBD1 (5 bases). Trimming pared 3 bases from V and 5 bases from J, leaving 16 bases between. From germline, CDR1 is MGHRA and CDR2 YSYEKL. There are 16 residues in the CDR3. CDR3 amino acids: CASSHGPGGANEKLFF. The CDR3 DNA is TGCGCCAGCAGCCACGGTCCGGGTGGGGCGAATGAAAAACTGTTTTTT.

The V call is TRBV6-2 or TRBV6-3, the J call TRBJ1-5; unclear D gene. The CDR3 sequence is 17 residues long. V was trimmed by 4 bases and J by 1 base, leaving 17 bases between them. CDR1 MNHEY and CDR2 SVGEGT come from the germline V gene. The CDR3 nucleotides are TGTGCCAGCAGTTCGCCAGGACGATTCAGGAGCAATCAGCCCCAGCATTTT. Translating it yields CASSSPGRFRSNQPQHF.

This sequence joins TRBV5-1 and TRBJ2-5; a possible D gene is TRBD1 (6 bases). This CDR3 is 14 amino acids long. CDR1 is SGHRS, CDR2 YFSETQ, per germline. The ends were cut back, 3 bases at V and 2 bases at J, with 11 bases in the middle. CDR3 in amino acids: CASSYRVGQETQYF. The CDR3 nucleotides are TGCGCCAGCAGCTACAGGGTGGGACAAGAGACCCAGTACTTC.

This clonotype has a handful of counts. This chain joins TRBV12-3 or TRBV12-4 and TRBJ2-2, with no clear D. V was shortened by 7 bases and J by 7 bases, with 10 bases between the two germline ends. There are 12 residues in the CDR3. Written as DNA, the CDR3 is TGTGCCAGCACCCCAGGAAACGGGGAGCTGTTTTTT. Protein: CASTPGNGELFF.

CDR3 nucleotides: TGTGCCAGCAGCTTAGACTCCGAGGCTGAAGCTTTCTTT. This translates into CASSLDSEAEAFF. J is TRBJ1-1 and V is TRBV7-7; D remains ambiguous. The CDR3 covers 13 residues. Germline CDR1 reads SSHAT; CDR2 reads FNYEAQ (reference sequence). The germline V and J ends were trimmed by 1 base and 6 bases, with 9 bases remaining between them.

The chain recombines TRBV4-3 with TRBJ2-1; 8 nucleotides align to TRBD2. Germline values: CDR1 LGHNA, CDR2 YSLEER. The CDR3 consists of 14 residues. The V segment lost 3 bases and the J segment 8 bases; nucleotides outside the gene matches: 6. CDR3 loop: CASSHLGLVDEQFF. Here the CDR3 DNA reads TGCGCCAGCAGCCACCTGGGACTAGTCGATGAGCAGTTCTTC.

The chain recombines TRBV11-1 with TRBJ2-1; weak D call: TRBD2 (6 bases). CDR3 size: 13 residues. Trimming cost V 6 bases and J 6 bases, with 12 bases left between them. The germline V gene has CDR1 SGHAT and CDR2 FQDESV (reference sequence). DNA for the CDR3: TGTGCCAGCAGGGGAGCTAGCGCCAATGAGCAGTTCTTC. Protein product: CASRGASANEQFF.

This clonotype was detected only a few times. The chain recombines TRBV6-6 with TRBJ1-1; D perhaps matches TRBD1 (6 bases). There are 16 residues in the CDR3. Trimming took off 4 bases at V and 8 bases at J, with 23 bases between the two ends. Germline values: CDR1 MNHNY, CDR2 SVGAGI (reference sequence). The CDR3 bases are TGTGCCAGCAGTTCGGTGAGGGGGTTTGTCAACGGGGAAGCTTTCTTT. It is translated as CASSSVRGFVNGEAFF.

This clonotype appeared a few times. The CDR3 sequence: CASTLFRDDNEQFF. The CDR3, as DNA: TGTGCCAGCACCCTATTTCGGGATGACAATGAGCAGTTCTTC. This rearrangement joins TRBV12-3 or TRBV12-4 to TRBJ2-1; D is perhaps TRBD2 (5 bases). The V gene lost 7 bases and the J gene lost 5 bases, with 15 bases spanning the gap. The CDR3 is 14 residues long.